What follows are 29 T cell receptor beta chains derived from one specimen sequenced in a study of cytomegalovirus exposure and HLA in healthy donors. The PCR contained 60 Vbeta and 13 Jbeta primers. Sequencing used immunoSEQ multiplex PCR; TCRdb keeps in-frame clones, though not all of them. The profile shows roughly 240,000 clones, around 80% of them singletons. Source material: PBMCs. These receptors were obtained from a boy between 10 and 17 years old in good health and CMV-seronegative.

This chain joins TRBV11-2 and TRBJ1-2; TRBD1 matches at 9 bases. The junction had 5 bases not matched to a gene; V was cut back by 6 bases and J by 6 bases. Germline CDR1 SGHAT, CDR2 FQNNGV. The CDR3 sequence is 13 residues long. The CDR3 is CASRETGGHGYTF. CDR3 DNA sequence: TGTGCCAGCAGGGAAACAGGGGGCCATGGCTACACCTTC.

The CDR3 bases are TGCAGCGTCGACGACAGGGCAGAAGCTTTCTTT. Translated, it gives CSVDDRAEAFF. The chain has TRBV29-1 and TRBJ1-1; 7 bases match TRBD1. V was pared by 6 bases and J by 8 bases, with 6 bases of the junction left unmatched. Germline CDR1 is SQVTM and CDR2 is ANQGSEA. This CDR3 has 11 residues.

The rearrangement links TRBV7-8 to TRBJ2-1, with TRBD1 matching 7 bases. The germline gives CDR1 SGHVS, CDR2 FQNEAQ. The V and J ends lost 7 bases and 4 bases, in that order; junction bases with no gene match: 16. The CDR3 runs 17 residues. The CDR3 DNA follows: TGTGCCAGCACCCCAATAAGCTGGGACAGAGCATACAATGAGCAGTTCTTC. Protein sequence: CASTPISWDRAYNEQFF.

The J gene is TRBJ2-3, the V gene TRBV11-2; 11 bases are shared with TRBD2. The V and J ends lost 5 bases and 5 bases, in that order; junction bases with no gene match: 3. CDR3 size: 14 residues. Per the germline V gene, CDR1 is SGHAT and CDR2 is FQNNGV. The CDR3 loop is CASSPTSGGDTQYF. The DNA for the CDR3 is TGTGCCAGCAGCCCCACTAGCGGGGGAGATACGCAGTATTTT.

The rearrangement joins TRBV7-9 to TRBJ1-5; the match to TRBD1 covers 7 bases. Trimming at V came to 6 bases and at J to 7 bases, leaving 9 bases not matched to a gene. The CDR3 totals 14 residues. Germline V gene data show CDR1 as SEHNR and CDR2 as FQNEAQ (reference sequence). Here the CDR3 reads CASSPQGEMQPQHF. The CDR3 DNA follows: TGTGCCAGCAGTCCGCAGGGGGAGATGCAGCCCCAGCATTTT.

This clone was observed a few times. The rearrangement joins TRBV29-1 to TRBJ2-3, with TRBD2 identical over 11 bases. CDR3 length: 14 residues. CDR1 and CDR2 (germline): SQVTM, ANQGSEA. The CDR3 bases are TGCAGTGCCGGGGATAGCGGGAGGGGGAATACGCAGTATTTT. Its protein is CSAGDSGRGNTQYF.

This clone was observed a single time. V and J are TRBV6-4 and TRBJ1-5, with unresolved D. This CDR3 comprises 16 residues. Germline V gene sequence: CDR1 MRHNA, CDR2 SNTAGT. V gave up 3 bases and J gave up 8 bases, with 20 bases separating them. In DNA, the CDR3 is TGTGCCAGCAGTGAACCACGTAGCCGGGTCCGGGAGCCCCAGCATTTT. As protein: CASSEPRSRVREPQHF.

This sequence joins TRBV7-9 and TRBJ2-1; 10 bases fit TRBD2. This CDR3 contains 16 residues. Germline CDR1 SEHNR, CDR2 FQNEAQ (reference sequence). The V and J ends lost 3 bases and 9 bases, in that order; junction bases with no gene match: 11. The DNA of the CDR3 is TGTGCCAGCAGCTTTGTGGTGGCTAGCGGGAGACCTGAGCAGTTCTTC. It specifies CASSFVVASGRPEQFF. Filled out from reference TRBV7-9 and TRBJ2-1, the complete variable domain reads DTGVSQNPRHKITKRGQNVTFRCDPISEHNRLYWYRQTLGQGPEFLTYFQNEAQLEKSRLLSDRFSAERPKGSFSTLEIQRTEQGDSAMYLCASSFVVASGRPEQFFGPGTRLTVL.

The rearrangement uses TRBV19 and TRBJ1-1; D call uncertain. This CDR3 is built from 10 residues. Germline V gives CDR1 LNHDA, CDR2 SQIVND (reference sequence). The V end was cut by 5 bases, the J end by 8 bases, with 6 bases between. The CDR3 DNA is TGTGCCAGTAGTTCGTTCGAAGCTTTCTTT. Translated, it gives CASSSFEAFF.

The chain recombines TRBV7-2 with TRBJ2-3, with 9 bases that match TRBD2. The CDR3 is 18 residues long. The V segment lost 3 bases and the J segment 1 base; nucleotides outside the gene matches: 11. CDR1 and CDR2 from the germline V gene are SGHTA and FQGNSA. This CDR3 is CASSLRGRASGGTDTQYF. The DNA of the CDR3 is TGTGCCAGCAGCTTGAGGGGTAGGGCTAGCGGGGGCACAGATACGCAGTATTTT. Variable domain in full (rest from reference TRBV7-2 and TRBJ2-3): GAGVSQSPSNKVTEKGKDVELRCDPISGHTALYWYRQSLGQGLEFLIYFQGNSAPDKSGLPSDRFSAERTGGSVSTLTIQRTQQEDSAVYLCASSLRGRASGGTDTQYFGPGTRLTVL.

The chain uses TRBV11-3 and TRBJ2-3; D is perhaps TRBD1 (5 bases). The CDR3 has 14 amino acids. V gave up 4 bases and J gave up 2 bases, with 10 bases separating them. Germline assignment: CDR1 SGHNT and CDR2 YENEEA. CDR3 region: CASSSGHPTDTQYF. The CDR3, as DNA: TGTGCCAGCAGCTCCGGACACCCCACAGATACGCAGTATTTT. The variable domain in full, completed from reference TRBV11-3 and TRBJ2-3, reads EAGVVQSPRYKIIEKKQPVAFWCNPISGHNTLYWYLQNLGQGPELLIRYENEEAVDDSQLPKDRFSAERLKGVDSTLKIQPAELGDSAVYLCASSSGHPTDTQYFGPGTRLTVL.

V and J are TRBV6-1 and TRBJ1-5; TRBD1 matches at 8 bases. Germline V gives CDR1 MNHNS, CDR2 SASEGT. V shed 4 bases and J 4 bases; nucleotides not matched to a gene: 3. The CDR3 contains 14 residues. The CDR3 region is CASSARQGNQPQHF. In DNA form, the CDR3 reads TGTGCCAGCAGTGCGCGACAGGGGAATCAGCCCCAGCATTTT.

The chain is built from TRBV30 and TRBJ1-2; D call uncertain. The V gene's germline CDR1 is GTSNPN and CDR2 SVGIG (reference sequence). The CDR3 totals 13 residues. V was clipped by 3 bases and J by 3 bases, with 11 bases between them. The CDR3 sequence: CAWRETRDYGYTF. CDR3 nucleotides: TGTGCCTGGAGGGAGACGAGGGACTATGGCTACACCTTC.

Worth noting for this clone: Other DNA sequences within the sample encode an identical CDR3. Here the CDR3 reads CSVRGILNTEAFF. Written as DNA, the CDR3 is TGCAGCGTCAGGGGGATTCTGAACACTGAAGCTTTCTTT. The chain carries TRBV29-1 and TRBJ1-1; TRBD1 matches 7 bases. Per the germline V gene, CDR1 is SQVTM and CDR2 is ANQGSEA. V shed 6 bases, J shed 0 bases, and the junction held 4 bases outside the gene matches. The CDR3 spans 13 residues.

The chain employs TRBV18 and TRBJ1-2; 8 bases line up with TRBD1. The germline CDR1 and CDR2 sequences are KGHSH and LQKENI. The CDR3 sequence is 15 residues long. Trimming took 3 bases from V and 5 from J; bases not matched to a gene: 8. CDR3 in DNA: TGTGCCAGCTCACCTCTCGGACAGGGCGGGTATGGCTACACCTTC. Amino acids: CASSPLGQGGYGYTF. The full variable domain, completed using reference TRBV18 and TRBJ1-2, is NAGVMQNPRHLVRRRGQEARLRCSPMKGHSHVYWYRQLPEEGLKFMVYLQKENIIDESGMPKERFSAEFPKEGPSILRIQQVVRGDSAAYFCASSPLGQGGYGYTFGSGTRLTVV.

The chain is built from TRBV6-1 and TRBJ1-1; D is unclear. The CDR3 consists of 12 residues. V was clipped by 0 bases and J by 6 bases, with 5 bases between them. CDR1 is MNHNS and CDR2 is SASEGT in the germline V gene. The CDR3 protein is CASSEARAEAFF. CDR3 nucleotides: TGTGCCAGCAGTGAAGCTCGGGCTGAAGCTTTCTTT.

The chain couples TRBV5-1 to TRBJ1-3; D unclear. CDR1 and CDR2 (germline): SGHRS, YFSETQ. This CDR3 contains 14 residues. The V and J ends lost 2 bases and 6 bases respectively, with 12 bases between them. Here the CDR3 DNA reads TGCGCCAGCAGCTTCGACGGACTTGAAAACACCATATATTTT. This translates into CASSFDGLENTIYF.

This clone came up a few times. The chain uses TRBV6-5 and TRBJ2-5, with a tentative D call TRBD1 (5 bases). CDR1 and CDR2 from the germline V gene are MNHEY and SVGAGI. The length of the CDR3 is 12 residues. V dropped 7 bases and J dropped 0 bases, with 6 bases sitting between them. The CDR3 loop reads CASMDNQETQYF. As DNA, the CDR3 is TGTGCCAGCATGGACAACCAAGAGACCCAGTACTTC.

The rearrangement joins TRBV19 to TRBJ1-1; 11 bases are a match to TRBD1. This CDR3 comprises 17 residues. CDR1 is LNHDA, CDR2 SQIVND, per germline (reference sequence). Unmatched junction bases numbered 4, after V lost 1 base and J lost 0 bases. The CDR3 reads CASSIGGTGGMNTEAFF. Written as DNA, the CDR3 is TGTGCCAGTAGTATAGGAGGGACAGGGGGGATGAACACTGAAGCTTTCTTT. Variable domain in full (rest from reference TRBV19 and TRBJ1-1): DGGITQSPKYLFRKEGQNVTLSCEQNLNHDAMYWYRQDPGQGLRLIYYSQIVNDFQKGDIAEGYSVSREKKESFPLTVTSAQKNPTAFYLCASSIGGTGGMNTEAFFGQGTRLTVV.

V usage is TRBV10-2 and J usage is TRBJ2-7, with D perhaps TRBD1 (6 bases). V was clipped by 6 bases and J by 6 bases, with 12 bases between them. This CDR3 region has 12 residues. CDR1 and CDR2 (germline): WSHSY, SAAADI. As DNA, the CDR3 is TGCGCCAGCAGCCGTGTGGGGGCCGAGCAGTACTTC. It codes for CASSRVGAEQYF.

The gene calls are TRBV2 and TRBJ1-2; 9 positions match TRBD1. The CDR3 extends over 14 amino acids. The germline CDR1 and CDR2 sequences are SNHLY and FYNNEI. The junction had 12 bases not matched to a gene; V was cut back by 9 bases and J by 7 bases. The CDR3 region has the DNA TGTGCCAGAGTGGGGACAGGGAGGGCGTTTGGCTACACCTTC. Translated: CARVGTGRAFGYTF. The full variable domain, its missing parts supplied by reference TRBV2 and TRBJ1-2, is EPEVTQTPSHQVTQMGQEVILRCVPISNHLYFYWYRQILGQKVEFLVSFYNNEISEKSEIFDDQFSVERPDGSNFTLKIRSTKLEDSAMYFCARVGTGRAFGYTFGSGTRLTVV.

V is TRBV7-2 and J is TRBJ2-2, with D perhaps matching TRBD2 (5 bases). Germline values: CDR1 SGHTA, CDR2 FQGNSA. V gave up 6 bases and J gave up 8 bases, with 13 bases separating them. CDR3 size: 13 residues. Here the CDR3 DNA reads TGTGCCAGCAGACCGGTAGCGTTGGGGGAGCTGTTTTTT. The encoded protein is CASRPVALGELFF.

The chain links TRBV5-5 to TRBJ2-1; 7 nucleotides agree with TRBD2. Losses at the gene ends were 4 bases for V and 10 bases for J; bases not matched to a gene: 14. This CDR3 has 15 amino acids. Germline-derived CDR1 and CDR2 are SGHKS and YYEKEE (reference sequence). The CDR3: CASSLGLEFRSEQFF. CDR3 in DNA: TGTGCCAGCAGCCTAGGACTAGAGTTCAGGTCAGAGCAGTTCTTC.

The CDR3 nucleotides are TGTGCCAGCAGCCCCCTGTCGGGACAGGGGGGTATTAATGAAAAACTGTTTTTT. Encoded protein: CASSPLSGQGGINEKLFF. The rearrangement uses TRBV4-2 and TRBJ1-4, with TRBD1 matching over 11 bases. Per germline, CDR1 LGHNA and CDR2 YNFKEQ. Germline trimming cut 4 bases from V and 4 bases from J; bases unmatched to any gene: 11. The CDR3 length is 18 residues.

The chain combines TRBV19 with TRBJ2-1; 7 nucleotides agree with TRBD1. V trimming: 5 bases; J trimming: 10 bases; junction bases outside the gene matches: 8. CDR1 and CDR2 (germline): LNHDA, SQIVND (reference sequence). The CDR3 runs to 13 residues. CDR3 sequence (DNA): TGTGCCAGTAGTCCTACCGGGACAGAGGAGCAGTTCTTC. Protein product: CASSPTGTEEQFF.

The rearrangement links TRBV5-8 to TRBJ2-5; possibly TRBD1 for D (6 bases). Looked up from germline, CDR1 is SGHTS and CDR2 is YDEGEE. The CDR3 covers 15 residues. With 2 bases removed from V and 5 bases from J, the gap between germline ends came to 16 bases. The DNA for the CDR3 is TGTGCCAGCAGCTTAGGGAACAGGGCGGAGGAGACCCAGTACTTC. The encoded protein is CASSLGNRAEETQYF.

The gene calls are TRBV6-1 and TRBJ2-1, with a weak D call TRBD1 (7 bases). The CDR3 runs 15 residues. The germline V and J ends were trimmed by 4 bases and 6 bases, with 16 bases remaining between them. Germline V gene lookup returns CDR1 MNHNS and CDR2 SASEGT. CDR3 in amino acids: CASSVAGGIPNEQFF. CDR3 nucleotides: TGTGCCAGCAGTGTCGCAGGGGGGATCCCCAATGAGCAGTTCTTC.

This clone occurred a few times. This sequence joins TRBV19 and TRBJ2-7, with TRBD2 matching 9 bases. This CDR3 spans 16 amino acids. V trimming: 5 bases; J trimming: 5 bases; junction bases outside the gene matches: 13. Germline V gene data show CDR1 as LNHDA and CDR2 as SQIVND (reference sequence). CDR3 amino acids: CASSAAGVAGENEQYF. The CDR3 DNA is TGTGCCAGTAGTGCAGCGGGCGTAGCGGGAGAGAACGAGCAGTACTTC.

V is TRBV7-2 and J is TRBJ1-5; possible D gene TRBD1, 5 bases. The CDR3 is 14 amino acids. The V end was cut by 1 base, the J end by 7 bases, with 11 bases between. The germline CDR1 and CDR2 sequences are SGHTA and FQGNSA. Here the CDR3 DNA reads TGTGCCAGCAGCTTAGATAGGGGTCCCCAGCCCCAGCATTTT. This gives the protein CASSLDRGPQPQHF.